A single sample is the source of the 26 T cell receptor beta chains below, sequenced in a study of tumor and adjacent non-tumor tissue in lung cancer. RNA was extracted from bulk tissue without any cell sorting. A modified ARM-PCR protocol with three rounds of nested PCR amplified TCRbeta. TCRdb itself ran the multiplex PCR reads through MiXCR, one entry per CDR3 protein. The table has 77,000 or so distinct CDR3 sequences, over 75% seen once. The sequencing input was lung tumor tissue. The receptors shown here come from a woman aged 45-65 years with non-small cell lung cancer.

The sample holds a few counts of this clonotype. A read error may be the cause here, since a much bigger clone is one base away. The genes are TRBV13 and TRBJ2-2; 10 nucleotides match TRBD2. Germline CDR1 reads PRHDT; CDR2 reads FYEKMQ (reference sequence). V gave up 3 bases and J gave up 6 bases; unmatched junction bases: 10. This CDR3 has 17 amino acids. CDR3 region: CASSFSPGLAAAGELFF. DNA of the CDR3: TGTGCCAGCAGCTTCTCTCCTGGACTAGCGGCGGCCGGGGAGCTGTTTTTT.

About this clonotype itself: This sequence may be a read error, since a much larger clone differs from it by one base. This chain uses TRBV20-1 with TRBJ1-1; D gene ambiguous. CDR1 and CDR2 from the germline V gene are DFQATT and SNEGSKA (reference sequence). V was cut by 4 bases and J by 7 bases, with 10 bases left in between. This CDR3 has 11 amino acids. CDR3 residues: CSANGGIEAFF. DNA of the CDR3: TGCAGTGCTAACGGTGGGATTGAAGCTTTCTTT.

On this clonotype: One end of the junction does not line up with germline, which may come from a read error. The CDR3 region is CSARDWTDNERYF. The DNA of the CDR3 is TGCAGTGCTAGAGATTGGACTGATAACGAGCGGTACTTC. The chain employs TRBV20-1 and TRBJ2-7; a possible D gene is TRBD2 (5 bases). CDR3 length: 13 residues. The germline CDR1 and CDR2 sequences are DFQATT and SNEGSKA (reference sequence).

As to this clonotype: This may stem from a read error, because a much larger clone lies one nucleotide away. The chain links TRBV5-1 to TRBJ2-3; TRBD1 aligns across 9 bases. J lost 4 bases, V lost 7 bases, and 13 bases had no gene match. The CDR3 has 16 amino acids. The V gene's germline CDR1 is SGHRS and CDR2 YFSETQ. CDR3 loop: CASRQRPTGGSDTQYF. CDR3 DNA: TGCGCCAGCCGCCAGAGACCGACAGGGGGATCAGATACGCAGTATTTT. The full variable domain, in which reference TRBV5-1 and TRBJ2-3 provide the parts outside the CDR3, is KAGVTQTPRYLIKTRGQQVTLSCSPISGHRSVSWYQQTPGQGLQFLFEYFSETQRNKGNFPGRFSGRQFSNSRSEMNVSTLELGDSALYLCASRQRPTGGSDTQYFGPGTRLTVL.

This clonotype appeared a single time. One end of the junction varies from germline; a read error may be responsible. The V and J genes are TRBV11-3 and TRBJ2-3; 7 bases are shared with TRBD2. The CDR3 consists of 16 residues. Looked up from germline, CDR1 is SGHNT and CDR2 is YENEEA. Here the CDR3 reads CDSSLGRRESAYTQYF. The CDR3 region has the DNA TGTGACAGCAGCTTAGGACGGCGGGAGAGTGCATATACGCAGTACTTT.

This rearrangement joins TRBV6-5 to TRBJ1-1; D is unclear. In germline, CDR1 is MNHEY, CDR2 SVGAGI. The CDR3 sequence is 14 residues long. The V end lost 4 bases, the J end lost 4 bases, and 13 bases lay between the germline ends. The CDR3 bases are TGTGCCAGCAGTTTGTCAGAGACGCGCACTGAAGCTTTCTTT. It translates to CASSLSETRTEAFF.

A word on this clonotype: Here the CDR3 omits its conserved ending phenylalanine or tryptophan, so a read error is the likely source. The chain joins TRBV20-1 to TRBJ2-7; D gene uncertain. This CDR3 contains 13 residues. The V end was cut by 6 bases, the J end by 2 bases, with 14 bases between. Germline loops: CDR1 DFQATT, CDR2 SNEGSKA (reference sequence). CDR3 in amino acids: CSARRLETYEQYL. In DNA, the CDR3 is TGCAGTGCAAGAAGGCTCGAAACCTACGAGCAGTACCTC.

This clonotype showed up many times. The chain carries TRBV6-5 and TRBJ1-2; D is unclear. Per the germline V gene, CDR1 is MNHEY and CDR2 is SVGAGI. Trimming took off 6 bases at V and 2 bases at J, with 13 bases between the two ends. This CDR3 has 14 residues. CDR3 sequence reads: CASRMTDGNYGYTF. The CDR3 DNA is TGTGCCAGCAGGATGACCGACGGGAACTATGGCTACACCTTC.

As regards this clonotype: As the CDR3 is not closed by the conserved phenylalanine or tryptophan, this likely results from a read error. The chain carries TRBV29-1 and TRBJ1-1; D unclear. The germline gives CDR1 SQVTM, CDR2 ANQGSEA. The CDR3 contains 12 residues. CDR3 DNA: TGCAACGCTATGACCGAGGACACTGAAGCTTTCTCT. This gives the protein CNAMTEDTEAFS.

Comments on this clonotype: Germline is not matched at one junction end, which may reflect a read error. The rearrangement joins TRBV6-6 to TRBJ2-1; 9 nucleotides match TRBD2. From germline, CDR1 is MNHNY and CDR2 SVGAGI (reference sequence). This CDR3 is built from 14 residues. The CDR3 nucleotides are TGTGTCAGCGGGAGCGGGAGGACCTACAATGAGCGGTTCTTC. It yields the protein CVSGSGRTYNERFF.

Concerning this clonotype: A much larger clone differs by one base, so this may be a read error. The V and J genes are TRBV20-1 and TRBJ2-7; D possibly corresponds to TRBD2 (5 bases). Germline V CDR1 and CDR2: DFQATT, SNEGSKA (reference sequence). The CDR3 totals 14 residues. The DNA for the CDR3 is TGCAGTGTTAGAGATCCGGGGAGCTCCTACGAGCAGTACTTC. Its protein product is CSVRDPGSSYEQYF.

This clonotype was seen ten or more times. J is TRBJ1-2 and V is TRBV12-5; TRBD1 matches 9 bases. Trimming removed 1 base from V and 4 bases from J; junction bases left unmatched: 4. The CDR3 loop spans 15 amino acids. Germline-derived CDR1 and CDR2 are LGHNT and FRNRAP. The CDR3 here is CASGLAQTGGYGYTF. CDR3 nucleotide sequence: TGTGCTAGTGGTTTGGCCCAGACAGGGGGCTATGGCTACACCTTC.

On this clonotype itself: An end of the junction differs from the germline gene, which may be a read error. This sequence joins TRBV11-1 and TRBJ2-3; D not certain. Germline V gene data show CDR1 as SGHAT and CDR2 as FQDESV (reference sequence). The CDR3 consists of 14 residues. The chain's CDR3 is CASSVRLHTDTHYF. The CDR3 DNA follows: TGTGCCAGCAGTGTTCGACTCCACACGGATACGCACTATTTT.

This clonotype came up many times. This CDR3 reads CASSLMQGNQPQHF. DNA for the CDR3: TGTGCCAGCAGTCTTATGCAGGGGAACCAGCCCCAGCATTTT. The chain joins TRBV6-5 to TRBJ1-5; tentative D call: TRBD1 (6 bases). This CDR3 has 14 amino acids. Trimming left V 5 bases short and J 7 bases short, with 15 bases between. CDR1 and CDR2 (germline): MNHEY, SVGAGI.

The rearrangement joins TRBV29-1 to TRBJ2-1, with D tentatively TRBD1 or TRBD2 (5 bases each). There are 12 residues in the CDR3. CDR1 and CDR2 from the germline V gene are SQVTM and ANQGSEA. Trimming left V 5 bases short and J 15 bases short, with 20 bases between. CDR3 in DNA: TGCAGCGTTAACGAGAGGGGTGGTCACACGTTCTTC. This codes for CSVNERGGHTFF.

A note on this clonotype: The germline gene is not matched at one end of the junction; a read error may be the cause. This sequence joins TRBV4-2 and TRBJ2-3; D unresolved. The germline CDR1 and CDR2 sequences are LGHNA and YNFKEQ. The CDR3 is 16 residues long. The DNA of the CDR3 is TGTGCCAGCAGCCCGGCACGCGAAGAGAGCACAGTTACGCAGTATTTT. Its translation is CASSPAREESTVTQYF.

The rearrangement joins TRBV11-2 to TRBJ2-1; 7 positions agree with TRBD2. The CDR3 consists of 16 residues. Germline assignment: CDR1 SGHAT and CDR2 FQNNGV. CDR3 in amino acids: CTNSLEAGAGHNEQFF. The CDR3 DNA reads as TGTACCAACAGCTTAGAGGCGGGAGCGGGGCACAATGAGCAGTTCTTC.

In this sample, this clonotype turned up once. This may be a read error, as it is one base from a much larger clone. The chain has TRBV7-9 and TRBJ2-3, with D perhaps matching TRBD2 (6 bases). CDR1 SEHNR and CDR2 FQNEAQ come from the germline V gene (reference sequence). Trimming cost V 5 bases and J 9 bases, with 18 bases left between them. The CDR3 spans 14 residues. CDR3 loop: CASSPGTGGVTQYF. The CDR3 DNA is TGTGCCAGCAGCCCCGGGACTGGCGGCGTGACGCAGTATTTT.

For this clonotype: An end of the junction does not agree with germline; a read error may underlie this. The chain has TRBV11-3 and TRBJ2-1, with a weak D call TRBD2 (6 bases). Germline-derived CDR1 and CDR2 are SGHNT and YENEEA. The CDR3 loop spans 15 amino acids. The CDR3 DNA sequence: TGTGCTAGCAGCTCAGAGGGCGGGGTAGCTACTGAGCAGTTCTTC. Protein: CASSSEGGVATEQFF.

Note on this clonotype: A read error may account for a junction end that differs from germline. The J gene is TRBJ1-2, the V gene TRBV5-1; unclear D gene. Germline V gene lookup returns CDR1 SGHRS and CDR2 YFSETQ. This CDR3 has 13 amino acids. CDR3 DNA: TGCGCCAACAGCCCGGGTGATAGCGCTGGCTACACCTTC. Protein product: CANSPGDSAGYTF.

The CDR3 DNA sequence: TGTGCCAGCAATTATTCAAGATCTGATCCGCCCCAGTATTTT. It is translated as CASNYSRSDPPQYF. This chain connects TRBV6-5 to TRBJ1-5, with D uncertain. The DNA end is a closer match to TRBJ2-3, so the J assignment may be wrong. The CDR3 is 14 residues long. CDR1 is MNHEY and CDR2 is SVGAGI in the germline V gene.

Points on this clonotype: The junction departs from the called germline gene at one end, perhaps through a read error. The chain links TRBV7-9 to TRBJ1-5; 7 bases match TRBD1. Germline V gene data show CDR1 as SEHNR and CDR2 as FQNEAQ (reference sequence). The CDR3 is 14 amino acids. The CDR3 coding sequence is TGTGCCAGCAGCATAGAGGCAGGGGGTCAGCCCCAACATTTT. Translating it yields CASSIEAGGQPQHF.

Comment on this clonotype: Just one base apart from a much larger clone, this may be a read error. This chain connects TRBV28 to TRBJ1-6; D call uncertain. CDR3 size: 16 residues. Germline V gene data show CDR1 as MDHEN and CDR2 as SYDVKM. CDR3 DNA sequence: TGTGTCAGCAGTTTATCAGGATTCGGGGTCACCTCACCCCTCCACTTT. This codes for CVSSLSGFGVTSPLHF.

About this clonotype: At one end, the junction sequence differs from germline, possibly due to a read error. The genes are TRBV5-5 and TRBJ2-6; weak D call: TRBD2 (6 bases). CDR1 is SGHKS, CDR2 YYEKEE, per germline (reference sequence). This CDR3 contains 17 residues. CDR3 nucleotides: TGTGCCAGTAGCTTGGAGGGCAAGACCTCTGGGGCCAACGTCCTGTCTTTC. Protein product: CASSLEGKTSGANVLSF.

V and J are TRBV6-5 and TRBJ2-2; D is undetermined. Germline V gene lookup returns CDR1 MNHEY and CDR2 SVGAGI. Trimming pared 2 bases from V and 1 base from J, leaving 14 bases between. The CDR3 has 17 residues. The CDR3 reads CASSYKRQTLNTGELFF. As DNA, the CDR3 is TGTGCCAGCAGTTACAAGAGGCAGACCTTGAACACCGGGGAGCTGTTTTTT.

This clonotype appeared once. The junction departs from germline at one end; a sequencing error may be responsible. The rearrangement joins TRBV5-4 to TRBJ2-5; D may correspond to TRBD1 or TRBD2 (5 bases each). This CDR3 spans 16 amino acids. Per germline, CDR1 SGHNT and CDR2 YYREEE (reference sequence). CDR3 amino acids: CASSPQGAGTQETQYF. The DNA for the CDR3 is TGTGCCAGCAGCCCCCAGGGCGCCGGGACCCAAGAAACCCAGTACTTC.